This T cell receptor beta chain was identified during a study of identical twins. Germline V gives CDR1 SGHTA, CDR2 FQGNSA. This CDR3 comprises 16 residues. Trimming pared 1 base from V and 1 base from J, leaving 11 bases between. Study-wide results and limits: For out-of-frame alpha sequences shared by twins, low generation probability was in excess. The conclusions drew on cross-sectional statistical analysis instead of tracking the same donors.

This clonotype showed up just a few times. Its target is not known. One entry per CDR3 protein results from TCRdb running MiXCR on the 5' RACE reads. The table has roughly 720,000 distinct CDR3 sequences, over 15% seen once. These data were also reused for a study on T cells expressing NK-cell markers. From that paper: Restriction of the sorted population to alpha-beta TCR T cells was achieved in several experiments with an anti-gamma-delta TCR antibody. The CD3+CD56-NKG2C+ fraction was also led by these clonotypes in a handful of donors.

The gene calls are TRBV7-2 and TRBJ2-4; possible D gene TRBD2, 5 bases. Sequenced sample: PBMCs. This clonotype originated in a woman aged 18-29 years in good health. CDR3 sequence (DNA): TGTGCCAGCAGCTTAGTCGGGGTTGGGGCCAAAAACATTCAGTACTTC. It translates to CASSLVGVGAKNIQYF.